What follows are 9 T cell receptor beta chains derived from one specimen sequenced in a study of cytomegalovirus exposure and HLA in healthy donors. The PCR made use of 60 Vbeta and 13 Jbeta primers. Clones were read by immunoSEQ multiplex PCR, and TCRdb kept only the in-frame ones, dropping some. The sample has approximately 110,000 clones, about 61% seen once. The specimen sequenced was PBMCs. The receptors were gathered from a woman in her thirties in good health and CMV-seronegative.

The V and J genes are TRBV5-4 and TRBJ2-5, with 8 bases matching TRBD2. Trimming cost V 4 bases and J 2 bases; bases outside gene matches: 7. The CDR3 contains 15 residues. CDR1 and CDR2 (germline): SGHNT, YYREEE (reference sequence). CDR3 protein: CASSPTSGQQETQYF. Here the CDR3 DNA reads TGTGCCAGCAGCCCAACTAGCGGCCAGCAAGAGACCCAGTACTTC.

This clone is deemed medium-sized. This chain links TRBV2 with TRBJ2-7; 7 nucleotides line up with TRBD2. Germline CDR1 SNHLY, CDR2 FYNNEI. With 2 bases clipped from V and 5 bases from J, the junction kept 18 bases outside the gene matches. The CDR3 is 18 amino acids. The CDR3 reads CASSELPSLSGMYDEQYF. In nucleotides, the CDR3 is TGTGCCAGCAGTGAACTTCCCAGCCTAAGCGGGATGTATGACGAGCAGTACTTC.

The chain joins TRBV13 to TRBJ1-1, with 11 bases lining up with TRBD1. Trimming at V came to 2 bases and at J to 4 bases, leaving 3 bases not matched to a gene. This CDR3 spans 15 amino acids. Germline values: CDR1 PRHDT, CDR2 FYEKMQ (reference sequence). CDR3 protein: CASSLPGTGGTEAFF. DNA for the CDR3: TGTGCCAGCAGCTTACCCGGGACAGGGGGCACTGAAGCTTTCTTT.

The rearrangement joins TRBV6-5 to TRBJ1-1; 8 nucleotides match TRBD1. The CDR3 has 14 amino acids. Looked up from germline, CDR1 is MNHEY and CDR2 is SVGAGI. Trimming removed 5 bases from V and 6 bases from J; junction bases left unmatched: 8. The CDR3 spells CASSLGQGEAEAFF. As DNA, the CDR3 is TGTGCCAGCAGTCTAGGACAGGGAGAAGCTGAAGCTTTCTTT.

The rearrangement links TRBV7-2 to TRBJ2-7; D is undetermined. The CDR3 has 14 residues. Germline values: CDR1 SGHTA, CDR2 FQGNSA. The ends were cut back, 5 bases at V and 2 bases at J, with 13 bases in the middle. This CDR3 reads CASSHRVEAYEQYF. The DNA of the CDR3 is TGTGCCAGCAGCCACCGGGTAGAAGCCTACGAGCAGTACTTC.

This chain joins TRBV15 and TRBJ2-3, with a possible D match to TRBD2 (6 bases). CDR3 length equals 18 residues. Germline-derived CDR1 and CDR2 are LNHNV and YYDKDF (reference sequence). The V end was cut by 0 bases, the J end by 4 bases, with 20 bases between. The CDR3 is CATSRDIFGGDVSDTQYF. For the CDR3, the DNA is TGTGCCACCAGCAGAGATATTTTCGGGGGAGATGTCTCAGATACGCAGTATTTT.

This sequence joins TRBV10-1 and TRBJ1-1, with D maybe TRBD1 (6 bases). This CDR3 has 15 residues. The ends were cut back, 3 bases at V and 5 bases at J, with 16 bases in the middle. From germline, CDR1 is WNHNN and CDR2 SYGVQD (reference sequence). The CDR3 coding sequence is TGCGCCAGCAGTGAAGACAGGAAGGGAAGAACTGAAGCTTTCTTT. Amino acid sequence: CASSEDRKGRTEAFF.

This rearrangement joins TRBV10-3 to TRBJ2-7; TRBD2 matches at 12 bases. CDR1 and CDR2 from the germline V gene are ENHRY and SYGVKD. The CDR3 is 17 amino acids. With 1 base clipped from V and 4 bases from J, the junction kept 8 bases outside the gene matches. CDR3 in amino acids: CAISEFVTSGRMYEQYF. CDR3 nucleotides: TGTGCCATCAGTGAGTTCGTGACTAGCGGGAGAATGTACGAGCAGTACTTC.

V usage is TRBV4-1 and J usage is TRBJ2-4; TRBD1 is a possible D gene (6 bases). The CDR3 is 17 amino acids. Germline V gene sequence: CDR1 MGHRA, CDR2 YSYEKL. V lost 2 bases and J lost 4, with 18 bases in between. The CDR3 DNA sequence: TGCGCCAGCAGCCAACCTGCCCGACAGGTAGAAAAAAACATTCAGTACTTC. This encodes CASSQPARQVEKNIQYF.